This TCR beta chain was captured by sequencing in a study of cytomegalovirus exposure and HLA in healthy donors. The donors (healthy individuals) were bone marrow donors. Notes on the study in general: HLA allele associations emerged for 17,000 or so TCR beta sequences in a later analysis, at 0.05 false discovery rate. By a later analysis, the bulk of CMV-associated TCR beta chains appeared HLA-restricted.

Primers included in the PCR were 60 Vbeta and 13 Jbeta primers. Using immunoSEQ multiplex PCR, the repertoire was profiled, and TCRdb retains in-frame clones only, with some absent. The sample holds about 140,000 clones. Worth noting for this clone: As yet, its antigen is unknown.

The germline V gene has CDR1 MNHEY and CDR2 SVGAGI. The CDR3 has 15 residues. Sequenced: PBMCs. The V and J genes are TRBV6-5 and TRBJ2-5; a possible D gene is TRBD1 (6 bases). TRBJ2-7 matches the DNA end more closely, so the J call is doubtful. This TCR was recovered from a woman aged 18-30 years in good health and CMV-seronegative. The CDR3 DNA reads as TGTGCCAGCAGTTACTCGTACAGGGCCCCCTACGAGCAGTACTTC. It specifies CASSYSYRAPYEQYF.